Detailed here is one TCR beta chain. TCRdb's table, derived via immunoSEQ multiplex PCR, lists solely in-frame clones and lacks some. The data show approximately 200,000 clones, roughly nine tenths seen once. The CDR3 loop spans 13 amino acids. CDR1 is LGHNA, CDR2 YNFKEQ, per germline. Trimming cost V 4 bases and J 8 bases, with 11 bases left between them. These data come from a study of T cell responses to AZD1222 COVID-19 vaccine. The genes are TRBV4-2 and TRBJ1-4; D is unresolved. The TCR was taken from an adult who received the AZD1222 COVID-19 vaccine. The sample consisted of peripheral blood, taken 28 days after the second AZD1222 dose. The DNA for the CDR3 is TGTGCCAGCAGCCCCCAAGGGAGAGAAAAACTGTTTTTT. It translates to CASSPQGREKLFF.